A single sample gave rise to the 30 T cell receptor beta chains below, sequenced in a study of blood T cell repertoires in COVID-19. Clones were read by immunoSEQ multiplex PCR, and TCRdb kept only the in-frame ones, dropping some. The sample lists 200,000 to 250,000 clones, more than 65% occurring once. Sequenced input: peripheral blood. The source is a woman in her sixties or seventies with acute or convalescent COVID-19.

This clone showed up just a few times. The rearrangement uses TRBV28 and TRBJ1-2; 7 bases are shared with TRBD1. V dropped 5 bases and J dropped 4; count of bases not matched to a gene: 10. This CDR3 comprises 15 residues. Germline-derived CDR1 and CDR2 are MDHEN and SYDVKM. CDR3 residues: CASSQGDGSSYGYTF. Here the CDR3 DNA reads TGTGCCAGCAGTCAGGGGGACGGGTCCAGCTATGGCTACACCTTC.

Of note for this clone: The sample has other DNA sequences that encode this CDR3 too. Here the CDR3 reads CASSYLGTDTQYF. In DNA form, the CDR3 reads TGTGCCAGCAGTTACTTAGGCACAGATACGCAGTATTTT. The chain uses TRBV6-5 and TRBJ2-3, with no clear D. CDR1 and CDR2 (germline): MNHEY, SVGAGI. The CDR3 totals 13 residues. With 1 base removed from V and 1 base from J, the gap between germline ends came to 3 bases.

This clone appeared a few times. V gene TRBV4-2 combines with J gene TRBJ1-2; D is unresolved. V lost 0 bases to trimming and J lost 5 bases, with 13 bases between them. Germline V CDR1 and CDR2: LGHNA, YNFKEQ. This CDR3 is built from 15 residues. CDR3 loop: CASSQDRGIRYGYTF. As DNA, the CDR3 is TGTGCCAGCAGCCAAGATCGCGGAATCCGGTATGGCTACACCTTC.

This clone was observed a handful of times. The rearrangement joins TRBV5-4 to TRBJ2-7; 10 nucleotides line up with TRBD1. The V gene end was trimmed by 3 bases and the J gene end by 3 bases; junction bases not matched to a gene: 6. Germline V lookup: CDR1 SGHNT, CDR2 YYREEE (reference sequence). The CDR3 loop spans 15 amino acids. The CDR3 region has the DNA TGTGCCAGCAGCTCCTTAGGGACAGGGGACTACGAGCAGTACTTC. This codes for CASSSLGTGDYEQYF.

The chain joins TRBV27 to TRBJ2-3; TRBD2 might be the D (6 bases). This CDR3 contains 13 residues. CDR1 is MNHEY, CDR2 SMNVEV, per germline (reference sequence). Between the trimmed V and J ends, which lost 7 bases and 1 base, there was a span of 9 bases. The CDR3 is CASKPGGTDTQYF. The CDR3 nucleotides are TGTGCCAGCAAACCGGGGGGCACAGATACGCAGTATTTT.

The chain uses TRBV7-2 and TRBJ2-3, with 12 bases that match TRBD2. The length of the CDR3 is 13 residues. V trimming: 5 bases; J trimming: 8 bases; junction bases outside the gene matches: 2. Germline CDR1 reads SGHTA; CDR2 reads FQGNSA. CDR3 in amino acids: CASSVTSGGTQYF. Written as DNA, the CDR3 is TGTGCCAGCAGCGTGACTAGCGGGGGTACGCAGTATTTT.

This CDR3 is CAIRLAGAYEQYF. In nucleotides, the CDR3 is TGTGCCATCAGACTAGCGGGGGCGTACGAGCAGTACTTC. The genes are TRBV10-3 and TRBJ2-7, with TRBD2 matching over 11 bases. CDR3 length: 13 amino acids. V dropped 6 bases and J dropped 4; count of bases not matched to a gene: 2. CDR1 and CDR2 from the germline V gene are ENHRY and SYGVKD.

The chain carries TRBV20-1 and TRBJ1-1; the D gene is possibly TRBD1 (6 bases). Trimming took off 5 bases at V and 7 bases at J, with 11 bases between the two ends. The germline V gene encodes CDR1 DFQATT and CDR2 SNEGSKA (reference sequence). This CDR3 is built from 11 residues. CDR3 loop: CSAYTGFEAFF. CDR3 DNA: TGCAGTGCTTATACAGGGTTTGAAGCTTTCTTT.

The V gene is TRBV6-5, the J gene TRBJ2-6; D might be TRBD1 (6 bases). CDR1 and CDR2 (germline): MNHEY, SVGAGI. V was clipped by 7 bases and J by 0 bases, with 10 bases between them. This CDR3 contains 15 residues. The CDR3 spells CASTQQGSGANVLTF. CDR3 DNA: TGTGCCAGCACTCAACAGGGCTCTGGGGCCAACGTCCTGACTTTC.

The V gene is TRBV2, the J gene TRBJ1-2; TRBD1 is a possible D gene (5 bases). V lost 0 bases to trimming and J lost 8 bases, with 7 bases between them. CDR3 length equals 12 residues. Germline V gene data show CDR1 as SNHLY and CDR2 as FYNNEI. CDR3 in amino acids: CASSEAWGGYTF. CDR3 coding DNA: TGTGCCAGCAGTGAAGCGTGGGGCGGCTACACCTTC.

The gene calls are TRBV30 and TRBJ2-1, with D maybe TRBD1 (5 bases). Trimming removed 2 bases from V and 2 bases from J, with 10 bases in between. There are 14 residues in the CDR3. Germline V lookup: CDR1 GTSNPN, CDR2 SVGIG (reference sequence). This CDR3 is CAWSFQGPYNEQFF. CDR3 DNA: TGTGCCTGGAGTTTCCAGGGCCCCTACAATGAGCAGTTCTTC.

V and J are TRBV4-3 and TRBJ2-7; D possibly corresponds to TRBD2 (5 bases). Germline CDR1 and CDR2: LGHNA and YSLEER. CDR3 length: 15 amino acids. V lost 1 base and J 3 bases, leaving 13 bases between the germline ends. The CDR3 coding sequence is TGCGCCAGCAGCCAAGGACCCGGGAAGGGCTACGAGCAGTACTTC. It is translated as CASSQGPGKGYEQYF.

This clone was picked up one time. In nucleotides, the CDR3 is TGTGCCAGCAGCTTGGTGCGGGGGGGCACTGAAGCTTTCTTT. This codes for CASSLVRGGTEAFF. V is TRBV5-6 and J is TRBJ1-1, with a tentative D call TRBD1 (5 bases). The CDR3 runs 14 residues. Germline V gives CDR1 SGHDT, CDR2 YYEEEE. V dropped 0 bases and J dropped 4 bases, with 10 bases sitting between them.

The V and J genes are TRBV5-1 and TRBJ1-1; D may be TRBD1 (6 bases). With 3 bases removed from V and 1 base from J, the gap between germline ends came to 10 bases. Germline V CDR1 and CDR2: SGHRS, YFSETQ. The CDR3 has 14 residues. This chain's CDR3 is CASSSTGGNTEAFF. DNA of the CDR3: TGCGCCAGCAGCTCGACAGGAGGGAACACTGAAGCTTTCTTT.

This chain connects TRBV7-9 to TRBJ2-5; D is perhaps TRBD2 (6 bases). Between the trimmed V and J ends, which lost 3 bases and 3 bases, there was a span of 14 bases. The CDR3 covers 15 residues. Germline assignment: CDR1 SEHNR and CDR2 FQNEAQ (reference sequence). As DNA, the CDR3 is TGTGCCAGCAGCTTGGGCGGGGTTGGAAAAGAGACCCAGTACTTC. Its translation is CASSLGGVGKETQYF. Based on the CDR3 plus reference TRBV7-9 and TRBJ2-5, the full variable domain is DTGVSQNPRHKITKRGQNVTFRCDPISEHNRLYWYRQTLGQGPEFLTYFQNEAQLEKSRLLSDRFSAERPKGSFSTLEIQRTEQGDSAMYLCASSLGGVGKETQYFGPGTRLLVL.

In this sample, this clone turned up once. The chain combines TRBV19 with TRBJ1-1, with no clear D. Trimming took off 1 base at V and 2 bases at J, with 5 bases between the two ends. CDR1 LNHDA and CDR2 SQIVND come from the germline V gene (reference sequence). The CDR3 extends over 13 amino acids. CDR3 sequence reads: CASSIAPNTEAFF. The CDR3 coding sequence is TGTGCCAGTAGTATAGCCCCTAACACTGAAGCTTTCTTT.

V and J are TRBV5-3 and TRBJ1-5, with a weak D call TRBD1 (6 bases). TRBV5-3 belongs to the ORF category, with a function that is uncertain. The V and J ends lost 2 bases and 4 bases respectively, with 10 bases between them. This CDR3 has 14 amino acids. The CDR3 is CARSFDRPNQPQHF. For the CDR3, the DNA is TGTGCCAGAAGCTTCGACAGGCCTAATCAGCCCCAGCATTTT.

The chain employs TRBV5-1 and TRBJ1-1; D ambiguous. V lost 4 bases to trimming and J lost 5 bases, with 18 bases between them. Germline loops: CDR1 SGHRS, CDR2 YFSETQ. CDR3 length equals 15 residues. The DNA for the CDR3 is TGCGCCAGCAGCCCTCCTAGCGGCCATGGGACTGAAGCTTTCTTT. It is translated as CASSPPSGHGTEAFF.

The gene calls are TRBV7-9 and TRBJ1-5, with a possible D match to TRBD1 (5 bases). CDR1 is SEHNR, CDR2 FQNEAQ, per germline (reference sequence). CDR3 size: 12 residues. V lost 5 bases to trimming and J lost 4 bases, with 6 bases between them. In nucleotides, the CDR3 is TGTGCCAGCAGCGCAGGGAATCAGCCCCAGCATTTT. Translation gives CASSAGNQPQHF.

The chain recombines TRBV7-9 with TRBJ2-3; possibly TRBD1 for D (5 bases). This CDR3 contains 13 residues. Germline V lookup: CDR1 SEHNR, CDR2 FQNEAQ (reference sequence). Trimming cost V 1 base and J 6 bases, with 8 bases left between them. For the CDR3, the DNA is TGTGCCAGCAGCTTAGTAAAGGGGGATACGCAGTATTTT. This translates into CASSLVKGDTQYF.

This clone has a handful of counts. This chain connects TRBV5-1 to TRBJ1-1, with 10 bases aligning to TRBD1. The CDR3 is 19 amino acids. CDR1 is SGHRS, CDR2 YFSETQ, per germline. The junction had 16 bases not matched to a gene; V was cut back by 3 bases and J by 2 bases. In nucleotides, the CDR3 is TGCGCCAGCAGCTCACCTCCCGGGACAGGGGATCGTGGTAACACTGAAGCTTTCTTT. This encodes CASSSPPGTGDRGNTEAFF. The full variable domain, completed using reference TRBV5-1 and TRBJ1-1, is KAGVTQTPRYLIKTRGQQVTLSCSPISGHRSVSWYQQTPGQGLQFLFEYFSETQRNKGNFPGRFSGRQFSNSRSEMNVSTLELGDSALYLCASSSPPGTGDRGNTEAFFGQGTRLTVV.

The V and J genes are TRBV7-9 and TRBJ2-3; D call uncertain. Trimming removed 5 bases from V and 8 bases from J, with 14 bases in between. Germline CDR1 is SEHNR and CDR2 is FQNEAQ (reference sequence). The CDR3 totals 13 residues. Here the CDR3 DNA reads TGTGCCAGCAGCACCGGGTCCGGCGGTACGCAGTATTTT. Its translation is CASSTGSGGTQYF.

Here the CDR3 reads CASSQGSGRPLHF. CDR3 in DNA: TGCGCCAGCAGCCAAGGATCCGGGAGACCCCTCCACTTT. The V and J genes are TRBV5-1 and TRBJ1-6; unclear D gene. This CDR3 has 13 residues. V was cut by 4 bases and J by 12 bases, with 14 bases left in between. Germline V gives CDR1 SGHRS, CDR2 YFSETQ. Together with reference TRBV5-1 and TRBJ1-6, the CDR3 gives the full variable domain: KAGVTQTPRYLIKTRGQQVTLSCSPISGHRSVSWYQQTPGQGLQFLFEYFSETQRNKGNFPGRFSGRQFSNSRSEMNVSTLELGDSALYLCASSQGSGRPLHFGNGTRLTVT.

The chain employs TRBV6-2 or TRBV6-3 and TRBJ2-7; TRBD1 is a possible D gene (5 bases). V lost 4 bases, J lost 2 bases, and 9 bases lay in between. The CDR3 runs 13 residues. Germline CDR1 MNHEY, CDR2 SVGEGT. The CDR3 coding sequence is TGTGCCAGCAGTTCCGGCAGGGCCTACGAGCAGTACTTC. Translation gives CASSSGRAYEQYF.

The chain has TRBV18 and TRBJ1-1, with D maybe TRBD1 (5 bases). This CDR3 contains 17 residues. Germline CDR1 is KGHSH and CDR2 is LQKENI. With 3 bases removed from V and 5 bases from J, the gap between germline ends came to 22 bases. CDR3 nucleotide sequence: TGTGCCAGCTCACCCAAGCGGGACCCTGGGAAGGGGACTGAAGCTTTCTTT. It is translated as CASSPKRDPGKGTEAFF.

A few counts support this clone. The rearrangement joins TRBV5-4 to TRBJ1-3, with D hard to call. The CDR3 is made up of 15 amino acids. Trimming cost V 1 base and J 0 bases, with 8 bases left between them. Germline V lookup: CDR1 SGHNT, CDR2 YYREEE (reference sequence). CDR3 nucleotides: TGTGCCAGCAGCTTGTGCGTCGGCTCTGGAAACACCATATATTTT. This gives the protein CASSLCVGSGNTIYF.

The gene calls are TRBV30 and TRBJ2-5; TRBD1 aligns across 8 bases. The CDR3 runs to 13 residues. V was pared by 0 bases and J by 5 bases, with 2 bases of the junction left unmatched. Per the germline V gene, CDR1 is GTSNPN and CDR2 is SVGIG (reference sequence). For the CDR3, the DNA is TGTGCCTGGAGTGTACGGACAGGGGAGACCCAGTACTTC. Translation: CAWSVRTGETQYF.

V usage is TRBV29-1 and J usage is TRBJ1-2, with D tentatively TRBD1 (6 bases). This CDR3 is built from 12 residues. Deletions cut 6 bases from V and 4 bases from J, with 12 bases between. Looked up from germline, CDR1 is SQVTM and CDR2 is ANQGSEA. The CDR3 spells CSVQGRSYGYTF. As DNA, the CDR3 is TGCAGCGTACAGGGCCGGTCCTATGGCTACACCTTC.

The genes are TRBV4-1 and TRBJ1-2; unclear D gene. The CDR3 extends over 13 amino acids. Germline CDR1 is MGHRA and CDR2 is YSYEKL. The V end was cut by 1 base, the J end by 10 bases, with 13 bases between. CDR3 DNA: TGCGCCAGCAGCCAAGTTTCAGTGGAGGTCTACACCTTC. It codes for CASSQVSVEVYTF.

The CDR3: CASSLTEETQYF. CDR3 DNA sequence: TGTGCCAGCAGCTTAACAGAAGAGACCCAGTACTTC. J is TRBJ2-5 and V is TRBV7-2; D unresolved. V lost 2 bases to trimming and J lost 3 bases, with 4 bases between them. CDR1 SGHTA and CDR2 FQGNSA come from the germline V gene. This CDR3 has 12 amino acids.